These T cell receptor beta chains were read from a single sample in a study of cytomegalovirus exposure and HLA in healthy donors. Data came from immunoSEQ multiplex PCR; TCRdb stores just in-frame clones and leaves some out. Of 200,000 to 300,000 clones in the sample, 80% to 90% were seen once. The sequencing sample was made of PBMCs. The receptors stem from a man in his late teens or twenties in good health and CMV-seronegative. Both conserved end residues are part of each CDR3. The D gene is left open where the match is weak. Clone size, where shown, is once, few, many, or a class for clones that have expanded.

v_gene	abundance	d_gene	j_gene	CDR3nt	CDR3aa
TRBV14	.	.	TRBJ2-1	TGTGCCAGCAGTCCTTCCGGAGCAGTCAATGAGCAGTTCTTC	CASSPSGAVNEQFF
TRBV10-2	.	.	TRBJ2-1	TGCGCCAGCAGTGATCTTCGGGAGCAGTTCTTC	CASSDLREQFF
TRBV7-9	.	.	TRBJ1-2	TGTGCCAGCAGCTCGCATGTGGGCAGTAACTATGGCTACACCTTC	CASSSHVGSNYGYTF
TRBV5-1	few	.	TRBJ1-5	TGCGCCAGCACCGGGGGAGACAATCAGCCCCAGCATTTT	CASTGGDNQPQHF
TRBV30	.	TRBD1	TRBJ1-4	TGTGCCTGGAGCCCCGGACAGGCAACTAATGAAAAACTGTTTTTT	CAWSPGQATNEKLFF
TRBV9	once	.	TRBJ2-1	TGTGCCAGCAGCGATGGACAGAGCCAGTTCTTC	CASSDGQSQFF
TRBV2	.	TRBD2	TRBJ2-5	TGTGCCACGGCGGGGGGAACCCAAGAGACCCAGTACTTC	CATAGGTQETQYF
TRBV28	.	.	TRBJ2-5	TGTGCCAGCACCTGGCAGGGCCAAGAGACCCAGTACTTC	CASTWQGQETQYF
TRBV5-5	.	TRBD1	TRBJ1-2	TGTGCCAGCAGCTTGGGACAGGGAGGCTATGGCTACACCTTC	CASSLGQGGYGYTF
TRBV2	once	.	TRBJ1-6	TGTGCCAGCAGGAGGGATCTCGGAGATAATTCACCCCTCCACTTT	CASRRDLGDNSPLHF
TRBV28	.	.	TRBJ1-5	TGTGCCAGCCGGATGGACATGCGTCAGCCCCAGCATTTT	CASRMDMRQPQHF